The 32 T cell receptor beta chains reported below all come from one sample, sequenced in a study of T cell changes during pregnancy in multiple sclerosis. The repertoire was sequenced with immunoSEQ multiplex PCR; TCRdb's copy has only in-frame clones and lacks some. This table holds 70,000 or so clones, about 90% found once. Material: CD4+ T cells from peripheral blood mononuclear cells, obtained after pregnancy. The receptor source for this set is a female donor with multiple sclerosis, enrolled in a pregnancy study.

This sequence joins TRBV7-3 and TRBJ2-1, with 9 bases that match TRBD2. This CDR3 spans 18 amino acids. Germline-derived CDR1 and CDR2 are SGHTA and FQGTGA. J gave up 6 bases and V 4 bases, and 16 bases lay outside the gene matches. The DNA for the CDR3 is TGTGCCAGCAGCTCCCTAGGGGGGGGCGGGAGGGCCGCCAATGAGCAGTTCTTC. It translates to CASSSLGGGGRAANEQFF. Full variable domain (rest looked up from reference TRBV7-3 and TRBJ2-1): GAGVSQTPSNKVTEKGKYVELRCDPISGHTALYWYRQSLGQGPEFLIYFQGTGAADDSGLPNDRFFAVRPEGSVSTLKIQRTERGDSAVYLCASSSLGGGGRAANEQFFGPGTRLTVL.

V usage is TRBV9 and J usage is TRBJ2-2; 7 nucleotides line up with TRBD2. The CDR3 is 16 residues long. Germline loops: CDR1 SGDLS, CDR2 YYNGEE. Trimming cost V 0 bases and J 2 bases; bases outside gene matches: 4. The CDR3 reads CASSVGASGNTGELFF. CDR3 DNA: TGTGCCAGCAGCGTAGGGGCTAGCGGCAACACCGGGGAGCTGTTTTTT.

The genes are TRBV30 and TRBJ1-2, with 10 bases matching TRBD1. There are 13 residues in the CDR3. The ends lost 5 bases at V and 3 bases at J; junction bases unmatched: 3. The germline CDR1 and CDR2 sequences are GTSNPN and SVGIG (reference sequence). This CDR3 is CAWSGTGDYGYTF. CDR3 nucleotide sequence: TGTGCCTGGTCCGGGACAGGGGACTATGGCTACACCTTC. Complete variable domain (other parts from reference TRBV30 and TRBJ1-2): SQTIHQWPATLVQPVGSPLSLECTVEGTSNPNLYWYRQAAGRGLQLLFYSVGIGQISSEVPQNLSASRPQDRQFILSSKKLLLSDSGFYLCAWSGTGDYGYTFGSGTRLTVV.

CDR3 amino acids: CASGFTGDGQFF. DNA for the CDR3: TGTGCTAGTGGTTTCACAGGGGACGGGCAGTTCTTC. This chain links TRBV12-5 with TRBJ2-1; 7 bases line up with TRBD1. Germline trimming cut 3 bases from V and 12 bases from J; bases unmatched to any gene: 5. Germline V lookup: CDR1 LGHNT, CDR2 FRNRAP. CDR3 length equals 12 residues.

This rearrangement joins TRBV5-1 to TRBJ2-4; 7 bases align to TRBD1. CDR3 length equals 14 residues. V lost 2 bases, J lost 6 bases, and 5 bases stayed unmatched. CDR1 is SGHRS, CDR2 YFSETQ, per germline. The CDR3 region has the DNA TGCGCCAGCAGCTTAACCGGGACAGTAAACATTCAGTACTTC. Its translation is CASSLTGTVNIQYF.

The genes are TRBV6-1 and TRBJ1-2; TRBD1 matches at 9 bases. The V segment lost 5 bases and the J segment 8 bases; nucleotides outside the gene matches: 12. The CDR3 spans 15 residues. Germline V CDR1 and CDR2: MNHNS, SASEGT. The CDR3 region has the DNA TGTGCCAGCAGTACAACAGGGGGCGCGATGAGGGGCTACACCTTC. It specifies CASSTTGGAMRGYTF.

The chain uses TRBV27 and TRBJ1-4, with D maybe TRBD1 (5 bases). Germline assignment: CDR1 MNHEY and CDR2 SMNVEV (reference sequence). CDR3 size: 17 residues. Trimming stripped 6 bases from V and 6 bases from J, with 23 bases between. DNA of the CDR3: TGTGCCAGCAGAACCCTCCTAGGGGCTCTGGCGGATGAAAAACTGTTTTTT. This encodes CASRTLLGALADEKLFF.

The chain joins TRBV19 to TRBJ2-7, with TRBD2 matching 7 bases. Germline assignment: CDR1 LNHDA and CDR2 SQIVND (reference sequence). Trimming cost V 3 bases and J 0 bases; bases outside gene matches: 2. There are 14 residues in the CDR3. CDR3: CASSMGGYSYEQYF. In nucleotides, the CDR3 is TGTGCCAGTAGTATGGGAGGGTACTCCTACGAGCAGTACTTC.

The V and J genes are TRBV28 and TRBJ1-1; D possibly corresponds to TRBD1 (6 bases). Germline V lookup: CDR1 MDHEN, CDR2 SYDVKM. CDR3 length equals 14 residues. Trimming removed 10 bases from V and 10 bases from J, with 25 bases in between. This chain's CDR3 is CATHPMRGGRGAFF. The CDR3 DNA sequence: TGTGCCACCCACCCCATGAGGGGGGGCCGAGGAGCTTTCTTT.

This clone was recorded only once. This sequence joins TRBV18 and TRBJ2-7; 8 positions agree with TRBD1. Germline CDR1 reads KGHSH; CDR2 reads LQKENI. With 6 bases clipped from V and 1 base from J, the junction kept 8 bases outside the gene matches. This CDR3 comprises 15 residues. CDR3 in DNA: TGTGCCAGCTCGCGTACAGGGGGTCAGTCCTACGAGCAGTACTTC. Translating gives CASSRTGGQSYEQYF.

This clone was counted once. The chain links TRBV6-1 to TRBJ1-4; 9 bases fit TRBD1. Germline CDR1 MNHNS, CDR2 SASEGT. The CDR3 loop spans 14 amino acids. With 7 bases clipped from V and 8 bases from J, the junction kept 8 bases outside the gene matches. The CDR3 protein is CASTWGQGSEKLFF. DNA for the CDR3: TGTGCCAGCACCTGGGGACAGGGTTCGGAAAAACTGTTTTTT.

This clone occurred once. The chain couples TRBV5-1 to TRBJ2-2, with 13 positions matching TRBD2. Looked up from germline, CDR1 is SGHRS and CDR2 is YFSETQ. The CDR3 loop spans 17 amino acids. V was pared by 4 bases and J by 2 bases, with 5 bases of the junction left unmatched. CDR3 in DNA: TGCGCCAGCAGCGCGGGACTAGCGGGAAAAAACACCGGGGAGCTGTTTTTT. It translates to CASSAGLAGKNTGELFF.

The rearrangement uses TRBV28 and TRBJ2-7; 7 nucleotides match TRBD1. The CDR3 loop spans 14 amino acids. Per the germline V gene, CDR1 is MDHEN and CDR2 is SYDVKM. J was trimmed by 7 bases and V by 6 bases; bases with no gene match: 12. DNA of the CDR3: TGTGCCAGCAGCTGGGACAGCCTGGTTCGGGAGCAGTACTTC. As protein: CASSWDSLVREQYF.

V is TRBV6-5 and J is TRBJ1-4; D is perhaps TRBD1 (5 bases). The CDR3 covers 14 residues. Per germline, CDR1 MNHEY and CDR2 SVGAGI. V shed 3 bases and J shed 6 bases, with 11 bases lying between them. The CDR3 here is CASSYRGNDEKLFF. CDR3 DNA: TGTGCCAGCAGTTATCGGGGGAATGATGAAAAACTGTTTTTT.

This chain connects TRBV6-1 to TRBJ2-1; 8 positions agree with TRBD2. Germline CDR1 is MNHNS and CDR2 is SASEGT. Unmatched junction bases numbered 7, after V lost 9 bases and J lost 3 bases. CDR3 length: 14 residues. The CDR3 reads CASMREEFYNEQFF. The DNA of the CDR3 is TGTGCCAGTATGCGGGAGGAGTTCTACAATGAGCAGTTCTTC.

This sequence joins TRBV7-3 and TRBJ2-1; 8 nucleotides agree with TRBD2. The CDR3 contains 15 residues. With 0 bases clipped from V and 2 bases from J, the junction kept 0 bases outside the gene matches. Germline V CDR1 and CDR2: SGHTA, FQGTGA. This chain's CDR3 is CASSLTSGTYNEQFF. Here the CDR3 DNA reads TGTGCCAGCAGCTTAACTAGCGGGACCTACAATGAGCAGTTCTTC.

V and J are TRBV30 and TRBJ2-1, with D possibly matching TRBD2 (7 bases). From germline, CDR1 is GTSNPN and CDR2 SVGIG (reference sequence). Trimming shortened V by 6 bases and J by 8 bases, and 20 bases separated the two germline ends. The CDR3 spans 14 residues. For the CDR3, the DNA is TGTGCCTGTAGGGGGGGACCACTTGTCGATGAGCAGTTCTTC. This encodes CACRGGPLVDEQFF.

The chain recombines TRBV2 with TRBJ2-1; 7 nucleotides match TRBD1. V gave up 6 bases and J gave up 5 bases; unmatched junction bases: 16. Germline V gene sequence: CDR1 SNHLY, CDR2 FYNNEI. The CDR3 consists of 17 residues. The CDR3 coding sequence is TGTGCCAGCAGCCTGGCCCAGACAGGGTTAAATCACAATGAGCAGTTCTTC. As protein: CASSLAQTGLNHNEQFF.

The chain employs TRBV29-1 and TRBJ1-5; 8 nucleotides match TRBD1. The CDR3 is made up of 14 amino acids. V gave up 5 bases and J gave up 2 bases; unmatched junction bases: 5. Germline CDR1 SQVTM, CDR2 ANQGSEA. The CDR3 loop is CSVSQGDGNQPQHF. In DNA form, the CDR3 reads TGCAGCGTTTCACAGGGGGATGGCAATCAGCCCCAGCATTTT.

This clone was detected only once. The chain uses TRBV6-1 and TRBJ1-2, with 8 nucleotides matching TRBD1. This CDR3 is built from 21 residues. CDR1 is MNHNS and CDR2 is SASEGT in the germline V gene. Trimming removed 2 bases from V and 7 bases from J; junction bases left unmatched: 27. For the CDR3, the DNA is TGTGCCAGCAGTGAATTGAGGGGACAGGTTCCCTTCGATTGGAGCATTGGTGGCTACACCTTC. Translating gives CASSELRGQVPFDWSIGGYTF.

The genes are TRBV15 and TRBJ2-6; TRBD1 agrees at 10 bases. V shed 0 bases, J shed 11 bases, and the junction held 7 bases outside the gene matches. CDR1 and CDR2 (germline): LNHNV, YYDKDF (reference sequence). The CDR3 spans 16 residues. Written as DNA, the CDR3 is TGTGCCACCAGCAGAGAGTATCCCGGGACAGGGGACGTCCTGACTTTC. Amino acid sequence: CATSREYPGTGDVLTF.

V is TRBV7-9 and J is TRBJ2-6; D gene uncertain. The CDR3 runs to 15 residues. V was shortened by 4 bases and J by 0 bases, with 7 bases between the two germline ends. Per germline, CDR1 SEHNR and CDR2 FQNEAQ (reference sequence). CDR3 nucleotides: TGTGCCAGCAGCTCCTCAGGCTCTGGGGCCAACGTCCTGACTTTC. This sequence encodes CASSSSGSGANVLTF.

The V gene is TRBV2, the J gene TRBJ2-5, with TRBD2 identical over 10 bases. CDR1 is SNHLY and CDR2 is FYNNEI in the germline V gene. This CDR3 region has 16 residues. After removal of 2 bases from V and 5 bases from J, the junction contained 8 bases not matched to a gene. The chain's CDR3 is CASSERSGRAVETQYF. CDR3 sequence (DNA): TGTGCCAGCAGTGAACGGAGCGGGAGGGCCGTGGAGACCCAGTACTTC.

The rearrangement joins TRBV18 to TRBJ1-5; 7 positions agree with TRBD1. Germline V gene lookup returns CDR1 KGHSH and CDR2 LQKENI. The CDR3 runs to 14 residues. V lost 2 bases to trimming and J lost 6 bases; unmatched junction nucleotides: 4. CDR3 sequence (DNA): TGTGCCAGCTCACCAAGAGGGGGCGGTCAGCCCCAGCATTTT. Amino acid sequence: CASSPRGGGQPQHF.

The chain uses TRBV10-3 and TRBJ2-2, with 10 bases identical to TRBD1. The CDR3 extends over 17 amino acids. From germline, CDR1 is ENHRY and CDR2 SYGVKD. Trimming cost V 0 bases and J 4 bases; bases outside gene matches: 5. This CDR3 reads CAISESPGQGLTGELFF. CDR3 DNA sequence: TGTGCCATCAGTGAGTCGCCGGGACAGGGGCTCACCGGGGAGCTGTTTTTT.

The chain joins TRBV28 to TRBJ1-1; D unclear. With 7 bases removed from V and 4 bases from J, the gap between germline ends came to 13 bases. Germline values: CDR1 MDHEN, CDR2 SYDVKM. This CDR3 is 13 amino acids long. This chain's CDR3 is CASTIVRGTEAFF. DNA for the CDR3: TGTGCCAGCACCATAGTGCGGGGCACTGAAGCTTTCTTT.

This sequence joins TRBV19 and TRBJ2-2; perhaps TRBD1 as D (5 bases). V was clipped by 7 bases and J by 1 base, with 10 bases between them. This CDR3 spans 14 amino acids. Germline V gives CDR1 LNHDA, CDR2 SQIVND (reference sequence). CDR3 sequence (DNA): TGTGCCAGTACCCATGACAGGAACACCGGGGAGCTGTTTTTT. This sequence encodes CASTHDRNTGELFF. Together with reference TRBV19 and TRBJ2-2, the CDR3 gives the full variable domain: DGGITQSPKYLFRKEGQNVTLSCEQNLNHDAMYWYRQDPGQGLRLIYYSQIVNDFQKGDIAEGYSVSREKKESFPLTVTSAQKNPTAFYLCASTHDRNTGELFFGEGSRLTVL.

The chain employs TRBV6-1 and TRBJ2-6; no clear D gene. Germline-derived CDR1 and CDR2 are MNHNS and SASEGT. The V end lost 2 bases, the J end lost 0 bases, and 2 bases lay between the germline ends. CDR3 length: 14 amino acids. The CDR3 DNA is TGTGCCAGCAGTGAACGCTCTGGGGCCAACGTCCTGACTTTC. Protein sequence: CASSERSGANVLTF.

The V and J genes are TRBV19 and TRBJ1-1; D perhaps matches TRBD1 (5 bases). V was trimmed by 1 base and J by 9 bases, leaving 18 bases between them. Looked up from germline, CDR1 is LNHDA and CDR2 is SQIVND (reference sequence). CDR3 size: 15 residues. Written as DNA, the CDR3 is TGTGCCAGTAGTATAGGAGGTACGGACACCAGAAAAGCTTTCTTT. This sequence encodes CASSIGGTDTRKAFF.

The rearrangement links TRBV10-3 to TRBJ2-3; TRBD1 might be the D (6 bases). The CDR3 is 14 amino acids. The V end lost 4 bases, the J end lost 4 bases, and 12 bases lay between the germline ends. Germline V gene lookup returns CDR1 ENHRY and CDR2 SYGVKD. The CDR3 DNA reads TGTGCCATCAGTGGGGGGCCTCCGTCAGATACGCAGTATTTT. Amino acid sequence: CAISGGPPSDTQYF.

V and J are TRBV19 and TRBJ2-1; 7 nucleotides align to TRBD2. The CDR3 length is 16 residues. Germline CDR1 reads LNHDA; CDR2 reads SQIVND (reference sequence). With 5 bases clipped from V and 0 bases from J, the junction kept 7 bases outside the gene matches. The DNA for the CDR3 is TGTGCCAGTAGTCCCTCCGGGGGGACCTCCTACAATGAGCAGTTCTTC. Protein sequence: CASSPSGGTSYNEQFF. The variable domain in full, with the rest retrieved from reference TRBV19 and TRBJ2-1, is DGGITQSPKYLFRKEGQNVTLSCEQNLNHDAMYWYRQDPGQGLRLIYYSQIVNDFQKGDIAEGYSVSREKKESFPLTVTSAQKNPTAFYLCASSPSGGTSYNEQFFGPGTRLTVL.

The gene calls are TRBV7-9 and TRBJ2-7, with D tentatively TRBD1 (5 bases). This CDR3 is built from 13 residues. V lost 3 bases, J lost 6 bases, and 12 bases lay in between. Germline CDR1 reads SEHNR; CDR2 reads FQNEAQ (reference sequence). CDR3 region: CASSLAQGSEQYF. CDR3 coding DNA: TGTGCCAGCAGCTTGGCTCAGGGTTCCGAGCAGTACTTC. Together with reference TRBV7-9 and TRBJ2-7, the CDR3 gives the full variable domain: DTGVSQNPRHKITKRGQNVTFRCDPISEHNRLYWYRQTLGQGPEFLTYFQNEAQLEKSRLLSDRFSAERPKGSFSTLEIQRTEQGDSAMYLCASSLAQGSEQYFGPGTRLTVT.